A single TCR beta chain is shown here with its context. Under the authors' procedure: Estimated nucleated cell counts came from reference gene primer amplification. Only in-frame clones appear in the TCRdb table, and some are missing; sequencing was by immunoSEQ multiplex PCR. Clonal size and the V and J genes are those of that table, whereas D and trimming came from the DNA. The sample includes about 93,000 clones, roughly 90% of them seen just once. This record comes from a study of blood T cell repertoires in COVID-19. At the level of the study: COVID-19 samples from acute and convalescent phases originated in the United States, Italy and Spain. From T cells, B-cell-depleted T cells, or PBMCs came the material, which was cDNA or gDNA.

This sequence was found in a man aged 50-60 years with acute or convalescent COVID-19. The sequenced material came from peripheral blood.

CDR3 residues: CASSTTRTGGSPLHF. In nucleotides, the CDR3 is TGTGCCAGTAGTACCACCCGGACAGGCGGGTCACCCCTCCACTTT. V is TRBV19 and J is TRBJ1-6; 7 bases agree with TRBD1. The CDR3 is made up of 15 amino acids. Germline CDR1 reads LNHDA; CDR2 reads SQIVND (reference sequence). V shed 4 bases, J shed 10 bases, and the junction held 10 bases outside the gene matches.